A single sample is the source of the 25 T cell receptor beta chains below, sequenced in a study of blood T cell repertoires in COVID-19. Method: immunoSEQ multiplex PCR; TCRdb's copy keeps in-frame clones and lacks some. The sample yields 300,000 to 500,000 clones, roughly 90% seen once. Sequencing was done on a sample of PBMCs or T cells enriched from blood (not recorded which). The receptors stem from a woman in her twenties or thirties with acute COVID-19.

The V call is TRBV6-5, the J call TRBJ1-4; 9 bases are a match to TRBD1. V lost 6 bases to trimming and J lost 7 bases; unmatched junction nucleotides: 6. The CDR3 is 14 amino acids. Germline lookup yields CDR1 MNHEY and CDR2 SVGAGI. CDR3 coding DNA: TGTGCCAGCAGCCGAGACAGGGGGGCTGAAAAACTGTTTTTT. This codes for CASSRDRGAEKLFF.

This rearrangement joins TRBV29-1 to TRBJ2-2; no clear D. Germline V gene lookup returns CDR1 SQVTM and CDR2 ANQGSEA. This CDR3 spans 14 amino acids. V dropped 5 bases and J dropped 0 bases, with 10 bases sitting between them. The chain's CDR3 is CSVLRGANTGELFF. DNA for the CDR3: TGCAGCGTTCTACGTGGTGCGAACACCGGGGAGCTGTTTTTT.

The CDR3: CASSFGGARHLYGYTF. CDR3 bases: TGTGCCAGCAGCTTTGGGGGGGCGCGGCATCTCTATGGCTACACCTTC. This chain joins TRBV7-2 and TRBJ1-2; possibly TRBD1 for D (6 bases). CDR1 is SGHTA and CDR2 is FQGNSA in the germline V gene. The CDR3 contains 16 residues. The V gene lost 3 bases and the J gene lost 4 bases, with 18 bases spanning the gap. Using reference TRBV7-2 and TRBJ1-2 for the parts outside the CDR3, the full variable domain is GAGVSQSPSNKVTEKGKDVELRCDPISGHTALYWYRQSLGQGLEFLIYFQGNSAPDKSGLPSDRFSAERTGGSVSTLTIQRTQQEDSAVYLCASSFGGARHLYGYTFGSGTRLTVV.

The V and J genes are TRBV13 and TRBJ1-1, with D tentatively TRBD1 (6 bases). Germline values: CDR1 PRHDT, CDR2 FYEKMQ (reference sequence). The CDR3 covers 13 residues. V lost 4 bases and J 1 base, leaving 7 bases between the germline ends. CDR3 region: CASSSRGNTEAFF. In nucleotides, the CDR3 is TGTGCCAGCAGCTCCAGGGGGAACACTGAAGCTTTCTTT.

This sequence joins TRBV28 and TRBJ1-2, with 8 bases identical to TRBD1. CDR1 is MDHEN, CDR2 SYDVKM, per germline. The junction had 8 bases not matched to a gene; V was cut back by 5 bases and J by 9 bases. The CDR3 consists of 13 residues. The DNA for the CDR3 is TGTGCCAGCAGTACCCGACAGGGGTGGAGCTACACCTTC. Translation gives CASSTRQGWSYTF.

This chain uses TRBV6-1 with TRBJ2-7; D unclear. V shed 2 bases and J shed 1 base, with 15 bases lying between them. The V gene's germline CDR1 is MNHNS and CDR2 SASEGT. CDR3 length: 16 residues. The CDR3 DNA sequence: TGTGCCAGCAGTGAAAACGTGTGGCAGGATTCCTACGAGCAGTACTTC. Translation: CASSENVWQDSYEQYF.

The chain is built from TRBV19 and TRBJ1-3; D gene uncertain. Per the germline V gene, CDR1 is LNHDA and CDR2 is SQIVND (reference sequence). With 5 bases removed from V and 6 bases from J, the gap between germline ends came to 17 bases. The CDR3 is made up of 15 amino acids. The DNA of the CDR3 is TGTGCCAGTAGTTCCCCCCGGCAGGTCGAAAACACCATATATTTT. Translated, it gives CASSSPRQVENTIYF. Full variable domain (missing parts from reference TRBV19 and TRBJ1-3): DGGITQSPKYLFRKEGQNVTLSCEQNLNHDAMYWYRQDPGQGLRLIYYSQIVNDFQKGDIAEGYSVSREKKESFPLTVTSAQKNPTAFYLCASSSPRQVENTIYFGEGSWLTVV.

The chain joins TRBV10-3 to TRBJ2-3; possibly TRBD2 for D (5 bases). The CDR3 sequence is 15 residues long. The germline CDR1 and CDR2 sequences are ENHRY and SYGVKD. The V end lost 0 bases, the J end lost 4 bases, and 11 bases lay between the germline ends. The CDR3 nucleotides read TGTGCCATCAGTGAGTCCCGTCCGGGGTCAGATACGCAGTATTTT. Protein product: CAISESRPGSDTQYF.

The chain joins TRBV19 to TRBJ1-2, with D perhaps TRBD1 (5 bases). CDR1 is LNHDA, CDR2 SQIVND, per germline (reference sequence). The CDR3 is 15 amino acids. Trimming left V 1 base short and J 2 bases short, with 11 bases between. CDR3 in DNA: TGTGCCAGTAGTATAGTCTTGGGGGGAAACTATGGCTACACCTTC. Protein product: CASSIVLGGNYGYTF.

This clone came up once. The chain's CDR3 is CASSLNTYEQYF. The CDR3 region has the DNA TGTGCCAGCAGCTTGAACACCTACGAGCAGTACTTC. V gene TRBV5-5 combines with J gene TRBJ2-7; the D is unclear. This CDR3 is built from 12 residues. In germline, CDR1 is SGHKS, CDR2 YYEKEE (reference sequence). V lost 1 base and J 2 bases, leaving 4 bases between the germline ends.

This sequence joins TRBV9 and TRBJ2-1; a weak D match, TRBD2 (6 bases). Germline CDR1 SGDLS, CDR2 YYNGEE. This CDR3 is built from 15 residues. V lost 4 bases and J lost 9, with 20 bases in between. The CDR3 protein is CASSPAGTLHGEQFF. The DNA for the CDR3 is TGTGCCAGCAGCCCTGCGGGGACTCTGCACGGTGAGCAGTTCTTC. The full variable domain, with the rest looked up from reference TRBV9 and TRBJ2-1, is DSGVTQTPKHLITATGQRVTLRCSPRSGDLSVYWYQQSLDQGLQFLIQYYNGEERAKGNILERFSAQQFPDLHSELNLSSLELGDSALYFCASSPAGTLHGEQFFGPGTRLTVL.

V is TRBV29-1 and J is TRBJ1-2; TRBD1 is a possible D gene (5 bases). The germline V and J ends were trimmed by 4 bases and 3 bases, with 15 bases remaining between them. The germline CDR1 and CDR2 sequences are SQVTM and ANQGSEA. This CDR3 has 14 residues. The chain's CDR3 is CSVVGRGGDYGYTF. CDR3 coding DNA: TGCAGCGTTGTCGGTCGGGGAGGGGACTATGGCTACACCTTC.

The chain recombines TRBV5-6 with TRBJ2-7; maybe TRBD2 (5 bases). The V end lost 2 bases, the J end lost 4 bases, and 13 bases lay between the germline ends. Looked up from germline, CDR1 is SGHDT and CDR2 is YYEEEE. This CDR3 comprises 14 residues. CDR3 bases: TGTGCCAGCAGCTTAGGACTGTTAACTTACGAGCAGTACTTC. Translating it yields CASSLGLLTYEQYF.

The rearrangement uses TRBV5-1 and TRBJ1-2; D gene unclear. CDR3 length: 12 amino acids. Trimming pared 1 base from V and 6 bases from J, leaving 7 bases between. Germline V gives CDR1 SGHRS, CDR2 YFSETQ. The CDR3 region has the DNA TGCGCCAGCAGCTTGCACGGGGATGGCTACACCTTC. It translates to CASSLHGDGYTF.

This rearrangement joins TRBV9 to TRBJ1-6; 10 bases fit TRBD1. V was pared by 3 bases and J by 7 bases, with 7 bases of the junction left unmatched. CDR3 size: 16 residues. Germline V gene data show CDR1 as SGDLS and CDR2 as YYNGEE. CDR3 DNA sequence: TGTGCCAGCAGCGGGAACCCGGACAGGGGGAATTCACCCCTCCACTTT. It yields the protein CASSGNPDRGNSPLHF.

The chain is built from TRBV7-2 and TRBJ2-2, with a weak D call TRBD1 (6 bases). Germline V CDR1 and CDR2: SGHTA, FQGNSA. The CDR3 has 15 residues. V was clipped by 3 bases and J by 6 bases, with 14 bases between them. As DNA, the CDR3 is TGTGCCAGCAGCTTTCTACAGGGAAATTCCGGGGAGCTGTTTTTT. Translating gives CASSFLQGNSGELFF.

This clone has just one count. J is TRBJ2-5 and V is TRBV29-1; TRBD2 aligns across 11 bases. This CDR3 has 16 residues. V shed 3 bases and J 1 base; nucleotides not matched to a gene: 7. Germline V gives CDR1 SQVTM, CDR2 ANQGSEA. The CDR3 coding sequence is TGCAGCGTTGAGCGGCGACTAGCGGGGCCCCAAGAGACCCAGTACTTC. Amino acids: CSVERRLAGPQETQYF.

The genes are TRBV5-1 and TRBJ2-1, with 7 bases fitting TRBD1. The V segment lost 4 bases and the J segment 7 bases; nucleotides outside the gene matches: 14. The germline V gene has CDR1 SGHRS and CDR2 YFSETQ. The CDR3 has 16 residues. The chain's CDR3 is CASSPSGTRGLNEQFF. As DNA, the CDR3 is TGCGCCAGCAGCCCGTCCGGGACAAGGGGGCTGAATGAGCAGTTCTTC.

J is TRBJ1-1 and V is TRBV7-6; D is unresolved. Looked up from germline, CDR1 is SGHVS and CDR2 is FNYEAQ. The CDR3 has 14 amino acids. Deletions cut 5 bases from V and 2 bases from J, with 12 bases between. CDR3 DNA: TGTGCCAGCAGCCGCGGGATCTTCAACACTGAAGCTTTCTTT. The encoded protein is CASSRGIFNTEAFF.

This clone was detected only once. This chain connects TRBV4-2 to TRBJ2-7; D gene ambiguous. Looked up from germline, CDR1 is LGHNA and CDR2 is YNFKEQ. The germline V and J ends were trimmed by 2 bases and 0 bases, with 14 bases remaining between them. The CDR3 sequence is 16 residues long. CDR3 residues: CASSQIMWASSYEQYF. The CDR3 DNA sequence: TGTGCCAGCAGCCAAATCATGTGGGCCTCCTCCTACGAGCAGTACTTC.

The V and J genes are TRBV5-1 and TRBJ1-6; a weak D match, TRBD1 (6 bases). This CDR3 has 14 residues. CDR1 is SGHRS, CDR2 YFSETQ, per germline. V shed 8 bases and J shed 7 bases, with 16 bases lying between them. DNA of the CDR3: TGCGCCAGTTCAAAGGGGGAAACCAATTCACCCCTCCACTTT. Amino acids: CASSKGETNSPLHF.

The chain joins TRBV6-1 to TRBJ2-7, with no clear D. The CDR3 sequence is 14 residues long. Germline V lookup: CDR1 MNHNS, CDR2 SASEGT. V lost 0 bases, J lost 5 bases, and 11 bases lay in between. The CDR3 region is CASSEAQVRDEQYF. In nucleotides, the CDR3 is TGTGCCAGCAGTGAAGCTCAGGTACGAGACGAGCAGTACTTC.

The chain is built from TRBV6-5 and TRBJ2-2, with unresolved D. The V gene's germline CDR1 is MNHEY and CDR2 SVGAGI. The CDR3 totals 15 residues. With 3 bases removed from V and 0 bases from J, the gap between germline ends came to 8 bases. For the CDR3, the DNA is TGTGCCAGCAGTTATAACACCCCGAACACCGGGGAGCTGTTTTTT. Amino acid sequence: CASSYNTPNTGELFF.

The DNA of the CDR3 is TGTGCCAGCAGCTTAGTATCTACCTACGAGCAGTACTTC. Translation: CASSLVSTYEQYF. The V gene is TRBV11-2, the J gene TRBJ2-7; no clear D. Germline V gives CDR1 SGHAT, CDR2 FQNNGV. Between the trimmed V and J ends, which lost 1 base and 2 bases, there was a span of 6 bases. CDR3 length equals 13 residues.

This sequence joins TRBV21-1 and TRBJ1-4; the table's D call TRBD1 went unverified against the DNA. TRBV21-1 is an annotated pseudogene. The CDR3 has 21 residues. The CDR3, as DNA: TGTGCCAGCAGCAAAGATCGGGACAGGGGCCCCAGTGAGTCAGCTAATGAAAAACTGTTTTTT. It is translated as CASSKDRDRGPSESANEKLFF.